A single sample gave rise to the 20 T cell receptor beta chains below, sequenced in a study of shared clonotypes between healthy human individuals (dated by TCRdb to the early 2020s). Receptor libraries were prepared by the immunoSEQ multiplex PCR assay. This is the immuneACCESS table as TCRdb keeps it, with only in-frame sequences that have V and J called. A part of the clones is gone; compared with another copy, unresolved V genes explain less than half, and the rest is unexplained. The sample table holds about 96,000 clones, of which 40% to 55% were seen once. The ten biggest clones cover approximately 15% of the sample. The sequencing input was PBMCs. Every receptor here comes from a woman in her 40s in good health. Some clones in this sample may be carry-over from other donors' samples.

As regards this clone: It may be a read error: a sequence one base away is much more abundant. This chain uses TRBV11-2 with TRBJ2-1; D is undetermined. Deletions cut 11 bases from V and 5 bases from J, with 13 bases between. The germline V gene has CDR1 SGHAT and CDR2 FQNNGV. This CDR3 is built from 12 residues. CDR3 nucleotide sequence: TGTGCCGGCACACGCAGCAACAATGAGCAGTTCTTC. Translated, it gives CAGTRSNNEQFF. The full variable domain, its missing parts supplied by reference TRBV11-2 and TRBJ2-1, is EAGVAQSPRYKIIEKRQSVAFWCNPISGHATLYWYQQILGQGPKLLIQFQNNGVVDDSQLPKDRFSAERLKGVDSTLKIQPAKLEDSAVYLCAGTRSNNEQFFGPGTRLTVL.

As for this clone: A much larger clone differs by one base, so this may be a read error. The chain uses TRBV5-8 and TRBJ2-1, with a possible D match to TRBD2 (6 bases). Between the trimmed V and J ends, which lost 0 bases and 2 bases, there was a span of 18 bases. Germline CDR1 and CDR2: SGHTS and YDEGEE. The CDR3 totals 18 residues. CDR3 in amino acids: CASSLGARTGEPYNEQFF. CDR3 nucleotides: TGTGCCAGCAGCTTGGGGGCCCGCACGGGAGAGCCCTACAATGAGCAGTTCTTC.

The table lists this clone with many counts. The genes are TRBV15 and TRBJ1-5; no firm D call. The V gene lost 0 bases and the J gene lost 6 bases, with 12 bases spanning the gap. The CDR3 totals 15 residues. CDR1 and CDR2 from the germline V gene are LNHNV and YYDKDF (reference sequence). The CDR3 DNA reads TGTGCCACCAGCAGAGAGGCAGAGGGCGGTCAGCCCCAGCATTTT. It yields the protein CATSREAEGGQPQHF. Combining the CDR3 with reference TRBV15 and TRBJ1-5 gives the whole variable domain DAMVIQNPRYQVTQFGKPVTLSCSQTLNHNVMYWYQQKSSQAPKLLFHYYDKDFNNEADTPDNFQSRRPNTSFCFLDIRSPGLGDTAMYLCATSREAEGGQPQHFGDGTRLSIL.

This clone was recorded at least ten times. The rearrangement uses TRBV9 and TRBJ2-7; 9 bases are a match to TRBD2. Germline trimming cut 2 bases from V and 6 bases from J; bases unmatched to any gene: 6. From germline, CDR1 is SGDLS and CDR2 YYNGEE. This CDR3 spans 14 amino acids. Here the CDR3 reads CASSVGLAGREQYF. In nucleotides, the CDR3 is TGTGCCAGCAGCGTGGGGCTAGCGGGACGCGAGCAGTACTTC.

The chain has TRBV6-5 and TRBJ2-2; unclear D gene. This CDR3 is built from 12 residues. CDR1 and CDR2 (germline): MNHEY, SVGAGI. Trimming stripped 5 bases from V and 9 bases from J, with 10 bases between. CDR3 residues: CASSPWGRELFF. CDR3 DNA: TGTGCCAGCAGTCCCTGGGGAAGGGAGCTGTTTTTT.

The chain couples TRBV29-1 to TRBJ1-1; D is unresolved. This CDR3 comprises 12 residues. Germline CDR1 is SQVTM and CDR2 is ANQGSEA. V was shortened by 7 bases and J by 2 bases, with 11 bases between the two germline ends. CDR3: CSAGGSNTEAFF. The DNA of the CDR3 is TGCAGCGCAGGTGGGAGCAACACTGAAGCTTTCTTT.

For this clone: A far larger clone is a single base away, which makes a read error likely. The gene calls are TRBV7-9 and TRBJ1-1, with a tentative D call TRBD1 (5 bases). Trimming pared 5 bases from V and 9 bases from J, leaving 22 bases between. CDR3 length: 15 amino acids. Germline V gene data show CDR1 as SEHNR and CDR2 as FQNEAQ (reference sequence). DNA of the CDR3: TGTGCCAGCAGCCCTGAGACAGCCCGGCGGACTAAAGCTTTCTTT. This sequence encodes CASSPETARRTKAFF.

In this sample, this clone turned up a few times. CDR3 sequence reads: CASSFWIPQGNEQFF. The CDR3, as DNA: TGTGCCAGCAGCTTCTGGATCCCACAGGGCAATGAGCAGTTCTTC. The genes are TRBV7-2 and TRBJ2-1, with D possibly matching TRBD1 (6 bases). The CDR3 has 15 amino acids. Germline lookup yields CDR1 SGHTA and CDR2 FQGNSA. Trimming removed 3 bases at V and 6 bases at J, with 15 bases between.

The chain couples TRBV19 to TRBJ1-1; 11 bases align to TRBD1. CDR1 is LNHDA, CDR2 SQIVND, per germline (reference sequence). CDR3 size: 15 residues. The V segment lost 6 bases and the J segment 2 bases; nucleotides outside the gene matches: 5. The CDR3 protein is CASSRTGGANTEAFF. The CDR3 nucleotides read TGTGCCAGTAGCAGGACAGGGGGCGCAAACACTGAAGCTTTCTTT.

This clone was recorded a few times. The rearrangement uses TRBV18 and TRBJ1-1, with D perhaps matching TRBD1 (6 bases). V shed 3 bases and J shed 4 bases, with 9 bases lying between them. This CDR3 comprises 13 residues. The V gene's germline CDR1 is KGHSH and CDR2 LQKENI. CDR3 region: CASSPARGTEAFF. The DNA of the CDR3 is TGTGCCAGCTCACCTGCCAGGGGCACTGAAGCTTTCTTT.

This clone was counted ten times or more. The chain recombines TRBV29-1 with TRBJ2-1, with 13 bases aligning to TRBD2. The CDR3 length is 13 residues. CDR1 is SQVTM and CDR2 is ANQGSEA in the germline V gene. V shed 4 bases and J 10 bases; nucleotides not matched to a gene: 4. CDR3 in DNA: TGCAGCGTTGGGACTAGCGGGAGTCGCGAGCAGTTCTTC. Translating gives CSVGTSGSREQFF.

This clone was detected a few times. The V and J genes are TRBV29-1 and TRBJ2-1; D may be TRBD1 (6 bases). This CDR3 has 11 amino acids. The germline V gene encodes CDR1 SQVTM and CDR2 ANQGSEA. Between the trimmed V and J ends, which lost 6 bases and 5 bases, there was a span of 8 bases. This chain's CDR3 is CSVHRDNEQFF. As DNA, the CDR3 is TGCAGCGTACACAGGGACAATGAGCAGTTCTTC.

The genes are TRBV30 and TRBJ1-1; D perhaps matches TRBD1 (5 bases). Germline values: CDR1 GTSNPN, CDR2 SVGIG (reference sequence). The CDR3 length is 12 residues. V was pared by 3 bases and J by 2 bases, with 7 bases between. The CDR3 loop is CAWSGHNTEAFF. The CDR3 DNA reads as TGTGCCTGGAGCGGACATAACACTGAAGCTTTCTTT. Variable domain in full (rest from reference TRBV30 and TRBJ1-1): SQTIHQWPATLVQPVGSPLSLECTVEGTSNPNLYWYRQAAGRGLQLLFYSVGIGQISSEVPQNLSASRPQDRQFILSSKKLLLSDSGFYLCAWSGHNTEAFFGQGTRLTVV.

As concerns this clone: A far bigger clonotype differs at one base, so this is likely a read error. This chain's CDR3 is CASSPTLRDDERFF. Here the CDR3 DNA reads TGTGCCAGCAGCCCAACATTGCGGGATGATGAGCGGTTCTTC. The chain uses TRBV7-6 and TRBJ2-1; a weak D match, TRBD2 (6 bases). Germline-derived CDR1 and CDR2 are SGHVS and FNYEAQ. This CDR3 comprises 14 residues. The whole variable domain, filled in from reference TRBV7-6 and TRBJ2-1, reads GAGVSQSPRYKVTKRGQDVALRCDPISGHVSLYWYRQALGQGPEFLTYFNYEAQQDKSGLPNDRFSAERPEGSISTLTIQRTEQRDSAMYRCASSPTLRDDERFFGPGTRLTVL.

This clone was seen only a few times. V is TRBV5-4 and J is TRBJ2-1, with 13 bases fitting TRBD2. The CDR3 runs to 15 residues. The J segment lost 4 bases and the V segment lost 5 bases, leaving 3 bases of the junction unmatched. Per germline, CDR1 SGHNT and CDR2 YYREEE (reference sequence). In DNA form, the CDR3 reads TGTGCCAGCAGTAGGACTAGCGGGAGTTACAATGAGCAGTTCTTC. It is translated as CASSRTSGSYNEQFF.

CDR3 sequence (DNA): TGTGCCAGCAGCTTCGGCAGGGGTACCGGGGAGCTGTTTTTT. Residues: CASSFGRGTGELFF. This rearrangement joins TRBV7-2 to TRBJ2-2, with TRBD1 as a possible D gene (6 bases). The CDR3 contains 14 residues. Germline CDR1 and CDR2: SGHTA and FQGNSA. The V gene lost 3 bases and the J gene lost 5 bases, with 10 bases spanning the gap.

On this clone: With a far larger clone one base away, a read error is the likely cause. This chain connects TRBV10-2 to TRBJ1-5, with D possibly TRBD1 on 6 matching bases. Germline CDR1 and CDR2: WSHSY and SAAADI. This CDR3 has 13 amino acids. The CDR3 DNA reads TGCTCCACCCTAACAGGGTTCAATCAGCCCCAGCATTTT. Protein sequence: CSTLTGFNQPQHF.

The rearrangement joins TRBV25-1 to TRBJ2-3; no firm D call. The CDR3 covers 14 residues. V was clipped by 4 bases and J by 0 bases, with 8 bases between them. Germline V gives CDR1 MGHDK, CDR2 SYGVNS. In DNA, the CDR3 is TGTGCCAGCAGTGGACCAGTTAGCACAGATACGCAGTATTTT. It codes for CASSGPVSTDTQYF.

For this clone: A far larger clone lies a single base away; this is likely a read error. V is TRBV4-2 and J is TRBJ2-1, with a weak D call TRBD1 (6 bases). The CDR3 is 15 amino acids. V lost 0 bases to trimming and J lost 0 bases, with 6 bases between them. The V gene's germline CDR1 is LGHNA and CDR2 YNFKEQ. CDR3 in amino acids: CASSQDRGSYNEQFF. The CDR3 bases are TGTGCCAGCAGCCAAGACAGGGGCTCCTACAATGAGCAGTTCTTC.

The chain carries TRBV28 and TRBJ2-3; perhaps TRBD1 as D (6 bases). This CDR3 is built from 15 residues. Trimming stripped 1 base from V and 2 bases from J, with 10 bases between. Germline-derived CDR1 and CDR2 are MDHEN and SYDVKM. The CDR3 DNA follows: TGTGCCAGCAGTTTATATCAGGGGTACACAGATACGCAGTATTTT. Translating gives CASSLYQGYTDTQYF.